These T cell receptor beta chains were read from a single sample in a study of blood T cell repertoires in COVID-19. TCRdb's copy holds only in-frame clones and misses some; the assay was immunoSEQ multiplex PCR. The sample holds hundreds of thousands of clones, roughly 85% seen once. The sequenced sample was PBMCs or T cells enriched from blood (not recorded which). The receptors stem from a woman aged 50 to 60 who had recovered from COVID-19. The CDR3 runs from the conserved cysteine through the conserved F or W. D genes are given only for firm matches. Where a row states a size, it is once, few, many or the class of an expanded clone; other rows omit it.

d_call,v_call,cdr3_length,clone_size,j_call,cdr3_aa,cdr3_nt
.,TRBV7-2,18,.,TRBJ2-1,CASSLLPSWRRMYNEQFF,TGTGCCAGCAGCTTGCTCCCTAGTTGGAGGAGGATGTATAATGAGCAGTTCTTC
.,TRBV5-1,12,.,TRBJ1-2,CASSAESYGYTF,TGCGCCAGCAGCGCCGAGTCCTATGGCTACACCTTC
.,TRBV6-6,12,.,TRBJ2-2,CASSLNTGELFF,TGTGCCAGCAGTTTAAATACCGGGGAGCTGTTTTTT
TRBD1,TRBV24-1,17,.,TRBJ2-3,CATSDRWTGSSTDTQYF,TGTGCCACCAGTGATCGATGGACAGGTTCTAGCACAGATACGCAGTATTTT
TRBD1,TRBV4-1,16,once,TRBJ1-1,CASSQRFTGGQTEAFF,TGCGCCAGCAGCCAAAGGTTCACAGGGGGTCAGACTGAAGCTTTCTTT
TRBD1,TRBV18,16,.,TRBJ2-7,CASSPDVTGGFYEQYF,TGTGCCAGCTCACCAGATGTGACAGGGGGGTTCTACGAGCAGTACTTC
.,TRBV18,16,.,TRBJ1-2,CASSPPSGVGDYGYTF,TGTGCCAGCTCGCCACCCTCCGGGGTGGGAGACTATGGCTACACCTTC
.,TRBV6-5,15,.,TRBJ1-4,CASSYSAGNNEKLFF,TGTGCCAGCAGTTACTCGGCAGGCAATAATGAAAAACTGTTTTTT
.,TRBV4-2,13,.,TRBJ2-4,CASSQGDSDIQYF,TGTGCCAGCAGCCAGGGGGACTCGGACATTCAGTACTTC
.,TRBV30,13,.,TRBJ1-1,CAWRTRGVAEAFF,TGTGCCTGGCGGACTCGTGGTGTCGCTGAAGCTTTCTTT
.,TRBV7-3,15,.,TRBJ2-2,CASSFNGGNTGELFF,TGTGCCAGCAGCTTCAACGGTGGGAACACCGGGGAGCTGTTTTTT
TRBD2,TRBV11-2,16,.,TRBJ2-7,CASSLSLPSGSYEQYF,TGTGCCAGCAGCTTAAGTCTACCTAGCGGATCCTACGAGCAGTACTTC
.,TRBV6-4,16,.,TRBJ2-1,CASSDEAGLVNNEQFF,TGTGCCAGCAGTGACGAGGCGGGACTTGTGAACAATGAGCAGTTCTTC
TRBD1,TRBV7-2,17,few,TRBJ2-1,CASSFGTRRARGHEQFF,TGTGCCAGCAGCTTCGGGACCCGGCGGGCCAGGGGGCATGAGCAGTTCTTC
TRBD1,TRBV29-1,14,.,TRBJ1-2,CSVSRDSFNYGYTF,TGCAGCGTGAGCCGGGACAGCTTTAACTATGGCTACACCTTC
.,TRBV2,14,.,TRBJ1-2,CASRVRQGLYGYTF,TGTGCCAGCAGGGTCAGGCAGGGACTCTATGGCTACACCTTC
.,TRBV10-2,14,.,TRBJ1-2,CASSESGSNYGYTF,TGCGCCAGCAGTGAGTCGGGCAGCAACTATGGCTACACCTTC
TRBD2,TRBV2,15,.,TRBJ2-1,CASSETSGRSYGQFF,TGTGCCAGCAGCGAGACTAGCGGGAGGAGCTATGGCCAGTTCTTC
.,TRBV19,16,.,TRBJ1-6,CASSRTRVSINSPLHF,TGTGCCAGTAGTCGAACCCGGGTTTCGATCAATTCACCCCTCCACTTT
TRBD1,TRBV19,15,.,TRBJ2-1,CASRGQGGSYNEQFF,TGTGCCAGTAGGGGACAGGGGGGCTCCTACAATGAGCAGTTCTTC
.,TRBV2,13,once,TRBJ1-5,CASSPAGFQPQHF,TGTGCCAGCAGCCCGGCGGGGTTCCAGCCCCAGCATTTT
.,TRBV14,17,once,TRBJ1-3,CASSQASRASSGNTIYF,TGTGCCAGCAGCCAAGCGTCGAGAGCGAGCTCTGGAAACACCATATATTTT
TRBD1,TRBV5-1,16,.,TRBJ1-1,CASSSRTGGMNTEAFF,TGCGCCAGCAGCTCGAGGACAGGGGGGATGAACACTGAAGCTTTCTTT
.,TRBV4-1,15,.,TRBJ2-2,CASSQERDYTGELFF,TGCGCCAGCAGCCAAGAACGAGACTACACCGGGGAGCTGTTTTTT
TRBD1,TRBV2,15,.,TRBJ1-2,CASRRTGQGNYGYTF,TGTGCCAGCAGGAGGACGGGACAGGGAAACTATGGCTACACCTTC
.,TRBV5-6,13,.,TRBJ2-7,CASSPGQVYEQYF,TGTGCCAGCAGCCCGGGACAAGTCTACGAGCAGTACTTC
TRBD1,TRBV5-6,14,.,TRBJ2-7,CASSLEGQSYEQYF,TGTGCCAGCAGCTTGGAGGGACAGTCCTACGAGCAGTACTTC
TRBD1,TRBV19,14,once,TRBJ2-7,CASSIGQGADEQYF,TGTGCCAGTAGTATTGGACAGGGGGCGGACGAGCAGTACTTC
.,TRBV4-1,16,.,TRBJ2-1,CASSQVGTFSYNEQFF,TGCGCCAGCAGCCAAGTCGGTACCTTCTCCTACAATGAGCAGTTCTTC
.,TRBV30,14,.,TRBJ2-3,CAYTLGHSTDTQYF,TGTGCCTACACACTGGGACATAGCACAGATACGCAGTATTTT
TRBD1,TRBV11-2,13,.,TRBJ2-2,CATGQGNTGELFF,TGTGCCACGGGACAGGGGAACACCGGGGAGCTGTTTTTT
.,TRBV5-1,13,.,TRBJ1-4,CASSFLESRELFF,TGCGCCAGCAGCTTCTTGGAGAGCAGAGAACTGTTTTTT
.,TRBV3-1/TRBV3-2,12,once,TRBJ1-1,CASSHLNTEAFF,TGTGCCAGCAGCCACCTAAACACTGAAGCTTTCTTT
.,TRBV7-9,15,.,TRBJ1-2,CASSLNERGGHGYTF,TGTGCCAGCAGCTTAAATGAAAGGGGAGGACATGGCTACACCTTC
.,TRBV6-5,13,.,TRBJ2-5,CASRAGLQETQYF,TGTGCCAGCAGGGCGGGCTTACAAGAGACCCAGTACTTC
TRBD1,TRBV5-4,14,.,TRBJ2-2,CASTMTGVTGELFF,TGTGCCAGCACCATGACAGGGGTCACCGGGGAGCTGTTTTTT
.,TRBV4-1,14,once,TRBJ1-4,CASSQEGGNEKLFF,TGCGCCAGCAGCCAAGAAGGGGGTAATGAAAAACTGTTTTTT
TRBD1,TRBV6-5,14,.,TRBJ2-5,CASSYSTGKETQYF,TGTGCCAGCAGTTACTCGACAGGGAAAGAGACCCAGTACTTC
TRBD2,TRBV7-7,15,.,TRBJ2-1,CASSLTSGLYNEQFF,TGTGCCAGCAGCCTCACTAGCGGACTATACAATGAGCAGTTCTTC
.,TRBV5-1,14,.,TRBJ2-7,CASSLVTGSGEQYF,TGCGCCAGCAGCTTGGTCACAGGAAGTGGCGAGCAGTACTTC
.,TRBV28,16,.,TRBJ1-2,CASSSDGQFKNYGYTF,TGTGCCAGCAGTTCAGATGGACAGTTTAAAAACTATGGCTACACCTTC
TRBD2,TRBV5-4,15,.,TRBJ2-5,CASSPREGNQETQYF,TGTGCCAGCAGCCCCAGGGAGGGTAATCAAGAGACCCAGTACTTC
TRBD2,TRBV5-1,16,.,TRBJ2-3,CASSPPSGTSTDTQYF,TGCGCCAGCAGCCCCCCTAGCGGTACTAGCACAGATACGCAGTATTTT
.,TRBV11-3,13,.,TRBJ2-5,CASSLGLQETQYF,TGTGCCAGCAGCTTAGGGCTCCAAGAGACCCAGTACTTC
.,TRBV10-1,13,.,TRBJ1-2,CASSDGLSYGYTF,TGCGCCAGCAGTGACGGACTTAGCTATGGCTACACCTTC
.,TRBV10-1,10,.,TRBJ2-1,CASRLEEQFF,TGCGCCAGCAGGCTCGAGGAGCAGTTCTTC
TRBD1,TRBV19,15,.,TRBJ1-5,CASTRGQGATEPQHF,TGTGCCAGTACTCGAGGACAGGGGGCTACGGAGCCCCAGCATTTT
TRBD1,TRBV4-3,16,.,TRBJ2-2,CASSQGDSRYTGELFF,TGCGCCAGCAGCCAAGGGGACAGTCGGTACACCGGGGAGCTGTTTTTT